This TCR beta chain emerged from a study of cytomegalovirus exposure and HLA in healthy donors (dated by TCRdb to 2017 to 2019). In terms of the full investigation: An earlier analysis of about 560 of the donors reported about 300 Gb of sequence data and 117 million unique TCR beta sequences obtained from 180 million or so T cells. In a later genetic analysis, genome-wide SNP genotypes for about 55% of the roughly 700 donors were used, and that subset was treated as a discovery cohort. The study used immunosequencing to profile the T cell repertoires of around 600 subjects and linked those repertoires to cytomegalovirus serostatus. A later analysis re-analyzed previously published TCR beta repertoires from about 730 donors and added high-resolution HLA genotyping to study TCR occurrence patterns. Of the 300 to 400 genotyped donors, roughly 85% fell in the genetic ancestry cluster associated with self-reported Caucasian donors. Alongside the repertoire data, information on donor age, sex, ethnicity and CMV serostatus was compiled. Along with the approximately 700-subject first cohort, a separate validation cohort of approximately 110 different subjects was used. An early release covering around 630 HLA-typed donors comprised about 320 gigabases of sequencing data and approximately 80 million unique TCR sequences. To decide whether each TCR beta V gene segment behaved as functional or pseudogenic, an earlier analysis of nearly 600 of the donors relied on high-throughput TCR beta sequencing. The study combined high-throughput TCR immunosequencing, statistical association of individual TCRs with disease status, and machine learning to predict cytomegalovirus infection status. Every repertoire in the discovery cohort had been generated on one and the same sequencing platform. Both class I and class II loci were covered by HLA typing, at four-digit resolution. The study was designed to test whether signatures of past pathogen exposure could be identified by cataloging public T cell receptors. The number of typed donors differed by locus: about 620-640 for A, B, C, DRB1 and DQB1; 522 for DQA1; fewer than 610 for DPA1; and approximately 450 for DPB1. About five DR-DQ haplotypes were handled as single units for association and clustering because linkage in the cohort was strong. In the later analysis, no new phenotypic data were used to find candidate immune exposures; instead, reliance was placed on TCR beta sequences and their occurrence across donors. Among about 360 genotyped donors of the cohort, an average of approximately 230,000 unique TCR beta nucleotide sequences were sequenced per donor, roughly 20% of them non-productive.

As regards this clone: Its specific antigen is unknown. It has no much larger one-base neighbor in the sample; base qualities were not kept.

The cohort was made up of approximately 670 healthy bone marrow donors. At the time of sampling, every cohort member was nominally healthy, though immune exposures that went unrecorded were likely present. The donor tested CMV seronegative and was one of the 352 seronegative cohort members. A peripheral blood sample was collected from each donor, and TCR beta sequencing was performed on peripheral blood mononuclear cells. Genomic DNA was extracted from the blood cell samples with the Qiagen DNeasy Blood Extraction Kit. The library was generated by the immunoSEQ multiplex PCR assay. For the multiplex PCR, a mixture combining 60 forward primers for TCR Vbeta segments and 13 reverse primers for TCR Jbeta segments was used. The CDR3 region of rearranged TCR beta genes was amplified from genomic DNA by a multiplex PCR assay. Amplified TCR beta libraries were sequenced as 87-base-pair reads on the Illumina HiSeq System. Under the source paper's analysis protocol: A later analysis tallied 70 million to 100 million unique TCR beta chains across the 650 to 750 repertoires, and approximately 12 million of those chains were shared by two or more donors. A nearest-neighbor algorithm error-corrected the raw reads and collapsed the reads into unique sequences, merging closely related sequences to remove PCR and sequencing errors. Alignment of CDR3 sequences to IMGT reference sequences was used to assign V, D and J gene segments. For a sequence to be retained, a match of at least six nucleotides was required to both a V gene segment and a J gene segment. Rearrangements were classified as productive when the CDR3 lacked stop codons and remained in frame with V and J, and all other rearrangements were classified as non-productive. Following IMGT convention, CDR3 was defined as the stretch from the second conserved V-encoded cysteine to the conserved J-encoded phenylalanine. In an earlier analysis of around 570 of the donors, sequences lacking an unambiguous match to a single V gene segment were excluded. In an earlier analysis of approximately 590 of the donors, V segments were called functional above 56.7% productive rearrangements and were called segregating when the between-donor standard deviation exceeded 5%. A statistical classification framework was built to diagnose cytomegalovirus status from the catalog of TCR beta chain sequences. In a later analysis, V and J genes were assigned by comparing TCR nucleotide sequences against IMGT/GENE-DB human TR gene sequences. In a later analysis, CDR3 sequences and most-parsimonious VDJ recombination scenarios were assigned using the TCRdist pipeline. In a later analysis, every TCR beta chain was defined by the combination of its CDR3 amino acid sequence and its V-gene family, and reads without a unique V-gene family were dropped. A later analysis removed several hundred highly shared, low-generation-probability nucleotide sequences to deal with suspected cross-contamination and a sequencing artifact. In a later analysis, a clonal expansion index was calculated for each public chain from normalized within-repertoire ranks of inferred template counts. A later analysis computed generation probabilities with a VDJ recombination model fitted to out-of-frame rearrangements, and checked the results against IGoR. A later analysis scored TCR-TCR, TCR-HLA and TCR-CMV co-occurrence with hypergeometric tests, applying a repertoire-size bias correction to TCR pairs. In a later analysis, false discovery rates were estimated by permuting HLA or CMV assignments 20 times. In a later analysis, co-occurring TCRs were grouped using DBSCAN, with TCRdist sequence similarity added in when clustering inside HLA-allele-positive subsets. Repertoires with fewer than 30,000 or more than 120,000 public chains were left out of co-occurrence clustering, as were four to six repertoires with anomalous nucleotide sharing. Drawn from immuneACCESS, this table holds only the in-frame rearrangements with V and J called that TCRdb kept. Clones are partly lost; checked studies trace under half to an unresolved V gene and leave the rest unexplained. V, J and clone size are taken as reported in that table, and D and trimming were inferred from the DNA itself. Here the sample has roughly 200,000 clones; around 76% occur a single time. The top ten hold 0.63% of the sample.

General conclusions and limits of the study: Because HLA typing was unavailable for some donors at each locus, only the typed subset was used in association tests. Linkage disequilibrium might explain the correlated functional status among segregating V segments, but an unknown experimental factor could not be excluded. It was suggested by the authors that the approach could potentially be generalized to other disease states and immunological phenotypes. An association between a missense DCLRE1C variant and V-gene and J-gene trimming of TCR beta chains was found in a later genetic analysis and replicated in an independent cohort. According to a later analysis, TCR association rates differed among HLA loci, with DRB1 alleles showing the most associated TCRs and HLA-C alleles showing the fewest. Strong co-occurrence of HLA alleles, especially DR and DQ, made assigning TCR associations to individual alleles difficult. A further reported finding was that TCR beta sequences accurately predicted the HLA-A and HLA-B alleles for most subjects in the first cohort. In a later analysis, about 17,000 TCR beta sequences were associated with specific HLA alleles at a false discovery rate of 0.05. According to a later analysis, most CMV-associated TCR beta chains appeared to be HLA-restricted, and the HLA associations seemed to be driven largely by CMV exposure. A group of highly shared sequence variants was considered likely to be a technical artifact of the sequencing pipeline. Broadly in line with IMGT annotations, most TCR beta V segments showed up in productive rearrangements about 87% or about 30% of the time in an earlier analysis of around 550 of the donors. Only TCR beta chains were sequenced in this cohort, and the absence of alpha or paired-chain data limited detectable features. The presence/absence analyses assumed that sequencing depth was roughly uniform across donors, and that assumption may not be true. Across donors, most TCR sequences were observed very rarely, whereas some public TCRs were present in many individuals. In the study, some 180 TCR beta chains were listed as associated with cytomegalovirus. The classifier was reported to diagnose cytomegalovirus status with high specificity and sensitivity in both the original cohort and the validation cohort. Compared with the approximately 670-donor mean, donors in an Asian-associated ancestry cluster had fewer N-insertions in productive TCRs, according to a later genetic analysis. Some 15 rarely observed V segments, including chromosome 9 orphons, were excluded from the earlier analysis of several hundred of the donors because counts were too low. Several of the top co-occurrence clusters appeared to be linked to parvovirus B19, influenza, CMV and Epstein-Barr virus, according to a later analysis. Some IMGT-functional V segments, including TRBV6-2 and TRBV6-3, could not be distinguished by the 87-base-pair reads and were therefore excluded. In vitro tests confirmed that three of the cytomegalovirus-associated TCR beta chains recognize cytomegalovirus antigens. In a later analysis, HLA-associated TCR beta chains were found to be more clonally expanded and to have lower generation probabilities than equally common non-associated chains. Immune exposure information for the cohort was limited to CMV serostatus.

Trimmed from V: 5 bases; trimmed from J: 7 bases; junction bases lacking a gene match: 7. For CDR1 and CDR2, the germline V gene lists SGHTA and FQGTGA. The CDR3 runs 13 residues from the cysteine to the phenylalanine. The read is trimmed to its CDR3 DNA, 39 bases read in frame from base 1. The sequence was collected from a man between 18 and 29 years old in good health and CMV-seronegative. This chain joins TRBV7-3 to TRBJ1-1, and 7 junctional nucleotides match TRBD1. Sequencing was done on a sample of PBMCs. This receptor carries the CDR3 CASSLTTGIEAFF. The DNA reads TGTGCCAGCAGCCTTACGACAGGGATTGAAGCTTTCTTT.